This is a list of T cell receptor beta chains from one sample in a study of T cell responses to AZD1222 COVID-19 vaccine. Method: immunoSEQ multiplex PCR; TCRdb's copy keeps in-frame clones and lacks some. In the table there are over 120,000 clones, approximately 92% of which are singletons. This material consisted of peripheral blood, taken on day 0 of AZD1222 vaccination. Source of these receptors: an adult in good health. Each CDR3 is given with its conserved first and last residue. The order of the fields is D gene, V gene, CDR3 length, J gene, clone size, CDR3 protein, CDR3 DNA. A D gene is named only where the DNA matches it firmly. Clone size is not always given. Where it is, it says once, few, many or a class for expanded clones.

NA,TRBV15,14,TRBJ1-5,NA,CATSRFRAAQPQHF,TGTGCCACCAGCAGATTCAGAGCGGCTCAGCCCCAGCATTTT
NA,TRBV10-1,14,TRBJ2-2,NA,CASRPDRNTGELFF,TGCGCCAGCAGACCGGACAGGAACACCGGGGAGCTGTTTTTT
TRBD1,TRBV28,12,TRBJ1-5,NA,CAKGQGTQPQHF,TGTGCCAAAGGACAGGGGACCCAGCCCCAGCATTTT
NA,TRBV27,15,TRBJ2-7,NA,CASSTPGRGLYEQYF,TGTGCCAGCAGTACCCCGGGCAGGGGTTTGTACGAGCAGTACTTC
TRBD1,TRBV9,14,TRBJ2-5,NA,CASSLPDRSETQYF,TGTGCCAGCAGCCTCCCGGACAGGTCCGAGACCCAGTACTTC
NA,TRBV6-5,13,TRBJ1-1,NA,CASRGQMNTEAFF,TGTGCCAGCAGAGGACAGATGAACACTGAAGCTTTCTTT
TRBD1,TRBV30,16,TRBJ1-1,NA,CAWSGVWGQVRTEAFF,TGTGCCTGGAGTGGGGTGTGGGGACAGGTGAGAACTGAAGCTTTCTTT
NA,TRBV28,15,TRBJ1-1,NA,CASSSHTQTRFKAFF,TGTGCCAGCAGTTCCCATACCCAAACAAGGTTTAAGGCTTTCTTT
TRBD1,TRBV9,13,TRBJ2-5,few,CASSAGQSETQYF,TGTGCCAGCAGCGCGGGACAGTCAGAGACCCAGTACTTC
NA,TRBV7-9,14,TRBJ1-1,NA,CASSPGPVNTEAFF,TGTGCCAGCAGCCCAGGCCCTGTGAACACTGAAGCTTTCTTT
NA,TRBV10-3,13,TRBJ1-2,NA,CAISGDRSYGYTF,TGTGCCATCAGCGGGGACCGCAGCTATGGCTACACCTTC
NA,TRBV28,16,TRBJ1-2,NA,CASSPHRPGRNYGYTF,TGTGCCAGCAGTCCCCATCGCCCGGGCCGAAACTATGGCTACACCTTC
NA,TRBV6-5,15,TRBJ1-2,NA,CASSSTQASDYGYTF,TGTGCCAGCAGTTCAACTCAGGCGAGCGACTATGGCTACACCTTC
NA,TRBV20-1,11,TRBJ2-5,NA,CSARDQETQYF,TGCAGTGCACGGGACCAAGAGACCCAGTACTTC
NA,TRBV19,13,TRBJ2-1,NA,CASSIGEYNEQFF,TGTGCCAGTAGTATAGGGGAGTACAATGAGCAGTTCTTC
NA,TRBV9,14,TRBJ1-2,once,CASSVSMGGYGYTF,TGTGCCAGCAGCGTATCGATGGGGGGCTATGGCTACACCTTC
NA,TRBV4-1,15,TRBJ1-1,NA,CASSQSELPNTEAFF,TGCGCCAGCAGCCAAAGCGAGCTACCGAACACTGAAGCTTTCTTT